This T cell receptor (beta chain) was found in a study of cytomegalovirus exposure and HLA in healthy donors. Study-wide context: Most genotyped donors, over 70% of around 370, had Caucasian-associated genetic ancestry. Study-wide points: It was taken for granted in presence/absence analyses that sequencing depth across donors was roughly uniform. Later on, an analysis tied 15,000 to 20,000 TCR beta sequences to HLA alleles at 0.05 false discovery rate.

With V trimmed by 3 bases and J by 2 bases, 3 bases remained unmatched. The CDR3 runs to 17 residues. Germline CDR1 reads MRHNA; CDR2 reads SNTAGT. Both 60 Vbeta primers and 13 Jbeta primers went into the PCR. The protocol was immunoSEQ multiplex PCR, while the TCRdb copy is restricted to in-frame clones and leaves out a portion. The data hold some 200,000 clones, with around 86% observed a single time. In regard to this clone: What it binds is not known.

Sequenced input: PBMCs. This sequence joins TRBV6-4 and TRBJ2-6, with 11 bases aligning to TRBD2. The TCR was taken from a woman aged 18 to 35 in good health and CMV-seronegative. The CDR3 region has the DNA TGTGCCAGCAGTGATGTAGCGGGAGGGCCTGGGGCCAACGTCCTGACTTTC. This sequence encodes CASSDVAGGPGANVLTF.